Each of the 7 T cell receptor beta chains below was sequenced from the same sample in a study of CD8 T cells in ankylosing spondylitis. TCRdb re-analysed the 5' RACE reads in MiXCR, keeping a single row per CDR3 protein. The sample shows about 210,000 distinct CDR3 sequences, over 7% of them seen only once. What was sequenced was blood, either unsorted or a sorted T cell fraction (not recorded which). These receptors originate from a female donor with ankylosing spondylitis or in good health (not recorded which).

This clonotype was recorded many times. The gene calls are TRBV19 and TRBJ2-7; TRBD2 matches at 7 bases. This CDR3 contains 16 residues. Looked up from germline, CDR1 is LNHDA and CDR2 is SQIVND (reference sequence). The junction had 18 bases not matched to a gene; V was cut back by 6 bases and J by 7 bases. CDR3 sequence (DNA): TGTGCCAGTAGACCCCCACCCCAAGCGGGATCGGTGGAGCAGTACTTC. This codes for CASRPPPQAGSVEQYF.

This chain uses TRBV5-1 with TRBJ2-1, with D uncertain. The germline V gene encodes CDR1 SGHRS and CDR2 YFSETQ. The CDR3 spans 12 residues. The V end was cut by 2 bases, the J end by 9 bases, with 9 bases between. CDR3 sequence: CASSLGVAEQFF. The CDR3, as DNA: TGCGCCAGCAGCTTAGGTGTGGCTGAGCAGTTCTTC.

Many counts were recorded for this clonotype. V gene TRBV6-1 combines with J gene TRBJ1-3; D is unresolved. V was shortened by 6 bases and J by 0 bases, with 15 bases between the two germline ends. In germline, CDR1 is MNHNS, CDR2 SASEGT. This CDR3 region has 16 residues. The CDR3 protein is CASSPLGVPSGNTIYF. In nucleotides, the CDR3 is TGTGCCAGCAGCCCCCTCGGAGTTCCCTCTGGAAACACCATATATTTT.

The chain couples TRBV11-2 to TRBJ2-7; TRBD1 matches 7 bases. The junction had 5 bases not matched to a gene; V was cut back by 1 base and J by 2 bases. Germline CDR1 is SGHAT and CDR2 is FQNNGV. This CDR3 region has 15 residues. The CDR3 DNA reads as TGTGCCAGCAGCTTAGGGGACAGACGCGCCTACGAGCAGTACTTC. The encoded protein is CASSLGDRRAYEQYF.

The CDR3 DNA sequence: TGTGCCAGCAGTGCCTACGGGACTAGCGGGAGGGCTCGCGAGCAGTACTTC. Protein product: CASSAYGTSGRAREQYF. The chain recombines TRBV27 with TRBJ2-7; 16 bases line up with TRBD2. The germline V gene encodes CDR1 MNHEY and CDR2 SMNVEV (reference sequence). V was pared by 5 bases and J by 6 bases, with 10 bases of the junction left unmatched. The CDR3 has 17 amino acids.

This clonotype was seen ten or more times. The rearrangement uses TRBV3-1 and TRBJ1-1, with unresolved D. Trimming left V 2 bases short and J 0 bases short, with 13 bases between. The CDR3 totals 16 residues. Germline V CDR1 and CDR2: LGHDT, YNNKEL (reference sequence). CDR3 sequence (DNA): TGTGCCAGCAGCCAATACTTGGGCGGATTGAACACTGAAGCTTTCTTT. Protein product: CASSQYLGGLNTEAFF. Combining the CDR3 with reference TRBV3-1 and TRBJ1-1 gives the whole variable domain DTAVSQTPKYLVTQMGNDKSIKCEQNLGHDTMYWYKQDSKKFLKIMFSYNNKELIINETVPNRFSPKSPDKAHLNLHINSLELGDSAVYFCASSQYLGGLNTEAFFGQGTRLTVV.

This clonotype was seen ten or more times. The chain is built from TRBV5-1 and TRBJ1-2; unclear D gene. Trimming took off 0 bases at V and 2 bases at J, with 14 bases between the two ends. Germline lookup yields CDR1 SGHRS and CDR2 YFSETQ. There are 16 residues in the CDR3. As DNA, the CDR3 is TGCGCCAGCAGCTTGGAAGGGAGCCGGCGAAACTATGGCTACACCTTC. This encodes CASSLEGSRRNYGYTF.